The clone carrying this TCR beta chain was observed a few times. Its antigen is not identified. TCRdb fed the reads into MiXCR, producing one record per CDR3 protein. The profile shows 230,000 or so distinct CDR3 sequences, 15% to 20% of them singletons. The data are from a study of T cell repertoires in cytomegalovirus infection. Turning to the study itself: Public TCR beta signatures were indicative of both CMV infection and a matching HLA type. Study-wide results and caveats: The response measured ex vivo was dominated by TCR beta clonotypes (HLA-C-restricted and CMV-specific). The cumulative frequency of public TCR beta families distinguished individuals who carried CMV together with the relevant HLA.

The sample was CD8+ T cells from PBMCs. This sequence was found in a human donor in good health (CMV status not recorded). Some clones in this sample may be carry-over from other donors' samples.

CDR3 protein: CASSYIQGALYEQYF. For the CDR3, the DNA is TGTGCCAGCAGCTATATACAGGGTGCCCTATACGAGCAGTACTTC. The chain uses TRBV7-9 and TRBJ2-7, with D maybe TRBD1 (6 bases). V dropped 4 bases and J dropped 4 bases, with 17 bases sitting between them. The CDR3 has 15 residues. Germline assignment: CDR1 SEHNR and CDR2 FQNEAQ (reference sequence).